Included here is one T cell receptor (beta chain) sequence, with context. As yet, its antigen is unknown. The protocol was immunoSEQ multiplex PCR, while the TCRdb copy is restricted to in-frame clones and leaves out a portion. This table holds approximately 110,000 clones, roughly nine tenths found once. The data belong to a study of T cell responses to AZD1222 COVID-19 vaccine. General study results and limits: Donors in the cohort were predominantly white British and more often female, and clonal diversity was possibly underestimated.

In germline, CDR1 is MNHEY, CDR2 SMNVEV (reference sequence). CDR3 size: 14 residues. V dropped 4 bases and J dropped 1 base, with 10 bases sitting between them. This chain connects TRBV27 to TRBJ1-1; tentative D call: TRBD1 (5 bases). The clonotype was recovered from an adult in good health. The sample consisted of peripheral blood, taken on day 0 of AZD1222 vaccination. CDR3 in amino acids: CASSSGRGNTEAFF. CDR3 bases: TGTGCCAGCAGTTCCGGGAGGGGGAACACTGAAGCTTTCTTT.